This TCR beta chain came from a study of blood T cell repertoires in COVID-19. The protocol was immunoSEQ multiplex PCR, while the TCRdb copy is restricted to in-frame clones and leaves out a portion. The data show 120,000 or so clones, approximately 87% seen once. The CDR3 contains 17 residues. Germline values: CDR1 LGHNT, CDR2 FRNRAP. Trimming at V came to 6 bases and at J to 7 bases, leaving 11 bases not matched to a gene. Specimen: peripheral blood. This receptor was taken from a man aged 50 to 60 with acute or convalescent COVID-19. This rearrangement joins TRBV12-5 to TRBJ2-1; 14 bases fit TRBD2. CDR3 nucleotide sequence: TGTGCTAGTGGCCTGGGACTAGCGGGAGTGGAAGGGAATGAGCAGTTCTTC. This sequence encodes CASGLGLAGVEGNEQFF.